The following is a T cell receptor (beta chain) sequence with its context. The data originate from a study of blood T cell repertoires in COVID-19. Sequencing was performed with immunoSEQ multiplex PCR; in TCRdb, only in-frame clones are kept and a portion is missing. The sample shows about 78,000 clones, roughly nine tenths of them seen only once. Looked up from germline, CDR1 is KGHDR and CDR2 is SFDVKD. The CDR3 runs 13 residues. V lost 9 bases, J lost 4 bases, and 14 bases lay in between. Sequencing input: peripheral blood. The chain has TRBV24-1 and TRBJ1-2; D not certain. The sequence was collected from an older woman with acute or convalescent COVID-19. For the CDR3, the DNA is TGTGCCACCGGGAGTGGCAGCCCCTATGGCTACACCTTC. Protein product: CATGSGSPYGYTF.